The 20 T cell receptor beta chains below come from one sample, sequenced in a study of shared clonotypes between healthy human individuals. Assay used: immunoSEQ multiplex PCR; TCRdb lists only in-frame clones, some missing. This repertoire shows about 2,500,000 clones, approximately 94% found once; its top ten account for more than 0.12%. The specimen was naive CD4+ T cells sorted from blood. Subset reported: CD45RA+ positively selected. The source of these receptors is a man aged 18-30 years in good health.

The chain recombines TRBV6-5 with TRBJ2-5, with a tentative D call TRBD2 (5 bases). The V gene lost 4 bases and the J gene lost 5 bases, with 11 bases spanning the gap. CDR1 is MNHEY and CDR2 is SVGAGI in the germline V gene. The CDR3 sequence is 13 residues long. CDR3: CASSSTRRETQYF. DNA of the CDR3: TGTGCCAGCAGTTCAACTAGAAGGGAGACCCAGTACTTC.

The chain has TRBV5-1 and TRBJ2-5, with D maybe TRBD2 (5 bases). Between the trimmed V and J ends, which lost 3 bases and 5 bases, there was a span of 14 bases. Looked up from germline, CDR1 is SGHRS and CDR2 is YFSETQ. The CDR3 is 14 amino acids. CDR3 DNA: TGCGCCAGCAGCTCTGGGGAGCTGGGGGAGACCCAGTACTTC. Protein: CASSSGELGETQYF.

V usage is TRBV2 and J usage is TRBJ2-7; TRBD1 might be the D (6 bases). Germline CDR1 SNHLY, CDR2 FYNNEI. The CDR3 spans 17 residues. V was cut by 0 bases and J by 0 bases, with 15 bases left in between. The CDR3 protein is CASSEALPLTGSYEQYF. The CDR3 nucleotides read TGTGCCAGCAGTGAAGCGCTTCCGTTGACAGGCTCCTACGAGCAGTACTTC.

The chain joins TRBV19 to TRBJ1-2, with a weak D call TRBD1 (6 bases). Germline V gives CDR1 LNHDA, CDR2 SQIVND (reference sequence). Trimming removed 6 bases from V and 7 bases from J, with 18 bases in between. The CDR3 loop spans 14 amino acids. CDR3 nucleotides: TGTGCCAGTAGGGCCCGGCAGGGGCCCAGTGGCTACACCTTC. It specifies CASRARQGPSGYTF.

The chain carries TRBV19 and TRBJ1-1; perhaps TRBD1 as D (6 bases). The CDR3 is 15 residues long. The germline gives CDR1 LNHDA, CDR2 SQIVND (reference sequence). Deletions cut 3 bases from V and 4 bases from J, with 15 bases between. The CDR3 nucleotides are TGTGCCAGTAGTATTAGGGGGAATTGGGGCACTGAAGCTTTCTTT. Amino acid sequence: CASSIRGNWGTEAFF. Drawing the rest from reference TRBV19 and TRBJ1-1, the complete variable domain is DGGITQSPKYLFRKEGQNVTLSCEQNLNHDAMYWYRQDPGQGLRLIYYSQIVNDFQKGDIAEGYSVSREKKESFPLTVTSAQKNPTAFYLCASSIRGNWGTEAFFGQGTRLTVV.

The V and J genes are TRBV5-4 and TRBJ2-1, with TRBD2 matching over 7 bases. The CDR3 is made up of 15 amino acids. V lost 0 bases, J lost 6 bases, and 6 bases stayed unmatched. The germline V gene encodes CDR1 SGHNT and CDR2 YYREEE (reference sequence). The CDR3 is CASSLGGLVGNEQFF. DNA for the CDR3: TGTGCCAGCAGCTTGGGCGGACTAGTAGGCAATGAGCAGTTCTTC.

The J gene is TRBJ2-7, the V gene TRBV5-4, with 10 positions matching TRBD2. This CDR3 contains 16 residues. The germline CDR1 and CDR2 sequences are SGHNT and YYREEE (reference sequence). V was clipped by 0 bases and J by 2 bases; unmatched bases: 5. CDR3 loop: CASSLGLAGVAYEQYF. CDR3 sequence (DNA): TGTGCCAGCAGCTTGGGGCTAGCGGGAGTCGCCTACGAGCAGTACTTC.

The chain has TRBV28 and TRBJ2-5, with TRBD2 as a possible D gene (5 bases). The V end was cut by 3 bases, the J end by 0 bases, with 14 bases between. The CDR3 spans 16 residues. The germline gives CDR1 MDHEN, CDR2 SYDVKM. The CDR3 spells CASSLPRTPYQETQYF. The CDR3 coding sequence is TGTGCCAGCAGTTTGCCCCGGACTCCGTACCAAGAGACCCAGTACTTC.

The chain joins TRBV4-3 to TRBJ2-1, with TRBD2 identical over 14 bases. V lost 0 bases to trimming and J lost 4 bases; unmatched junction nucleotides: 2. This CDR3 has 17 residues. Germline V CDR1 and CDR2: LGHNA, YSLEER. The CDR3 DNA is TGCGCCAGCAGCCAAGATGGGACTAGCGGGAGTTACAATGAGCAGTTCTTC. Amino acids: CASSQDGTSGSYNEQFF.

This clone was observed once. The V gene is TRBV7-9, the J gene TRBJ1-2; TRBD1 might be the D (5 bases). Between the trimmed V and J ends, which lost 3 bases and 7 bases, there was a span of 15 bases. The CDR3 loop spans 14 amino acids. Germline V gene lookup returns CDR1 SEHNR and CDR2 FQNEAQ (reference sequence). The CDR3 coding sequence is TGTGCCAGCAGCTTTGGGGGGGAAAAGGGTGGCTACACCTTC. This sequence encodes CASSFGGEKGGYTF.

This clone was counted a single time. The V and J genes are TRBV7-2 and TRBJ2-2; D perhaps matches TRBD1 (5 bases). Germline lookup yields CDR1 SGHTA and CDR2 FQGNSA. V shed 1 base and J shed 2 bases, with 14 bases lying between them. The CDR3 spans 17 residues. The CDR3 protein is CASSLVLGVINTGELFF. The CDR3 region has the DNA TGTGCCAGCAGCTTAGTTTTAGGGGTTATTAACACCGGGGAGCTGTTTTTT.

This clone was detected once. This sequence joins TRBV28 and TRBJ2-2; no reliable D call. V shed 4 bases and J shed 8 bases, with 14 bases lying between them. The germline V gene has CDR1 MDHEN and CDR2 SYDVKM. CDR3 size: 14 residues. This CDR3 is CASSSRAQPGELFF. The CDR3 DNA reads TGTGCCAGCAGTTCTCGGGCTCAACCGGGGGAGCTGTTTTTT.

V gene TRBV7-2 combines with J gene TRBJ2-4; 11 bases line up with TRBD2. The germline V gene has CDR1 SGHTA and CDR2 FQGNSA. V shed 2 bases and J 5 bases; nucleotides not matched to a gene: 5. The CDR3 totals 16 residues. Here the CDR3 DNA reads TGTGCCAGCAGCTTATCCGGGACTAGCGGAGAAAACATTCAGTACTTC. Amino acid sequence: CASSLSGTSGENIQYF.

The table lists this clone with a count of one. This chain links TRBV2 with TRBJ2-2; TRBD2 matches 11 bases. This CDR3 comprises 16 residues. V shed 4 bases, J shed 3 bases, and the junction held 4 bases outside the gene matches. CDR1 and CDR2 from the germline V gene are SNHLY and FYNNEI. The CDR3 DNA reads TGTGCCAGCAGTGGGACTAGCGGGCCTTACACCGGGGAGCTGTTTTTT. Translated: CASSGTSGPYTGELFF.

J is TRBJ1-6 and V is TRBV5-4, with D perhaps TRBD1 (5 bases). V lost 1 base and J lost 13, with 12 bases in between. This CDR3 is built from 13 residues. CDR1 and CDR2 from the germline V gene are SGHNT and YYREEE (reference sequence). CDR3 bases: TGTGCCAGCAGCTTGCCGGGGGTCAAGCCCCTCCACTTT. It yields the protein CASSLPGVKPLHF.

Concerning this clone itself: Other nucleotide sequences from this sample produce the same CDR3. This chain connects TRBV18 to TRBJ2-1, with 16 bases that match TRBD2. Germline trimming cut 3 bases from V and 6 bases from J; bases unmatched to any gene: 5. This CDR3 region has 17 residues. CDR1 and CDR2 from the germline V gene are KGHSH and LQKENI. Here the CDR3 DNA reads TGTGCCAGCTCACCCCCGGGACTAGCGGGGGGGCTCAATGAGCAGTTCTTC. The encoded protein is CASSPPGLAGGLNEQFF. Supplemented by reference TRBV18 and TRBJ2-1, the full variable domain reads NAGVMQNPRHLVRRRGQEARLRCSPMKGHSHVYWYRQLPEEGLKFMVYLQKENIIDESGMPKERFSAEFPKEGPSILRIQQVVRGDSAAYFCASSPPGLAGGLNEQFFGPGTRLTVL.

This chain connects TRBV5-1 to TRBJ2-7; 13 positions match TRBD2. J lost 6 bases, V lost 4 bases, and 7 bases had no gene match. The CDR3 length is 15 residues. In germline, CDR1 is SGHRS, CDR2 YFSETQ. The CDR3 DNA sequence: TGCGCCAGCAGCCCACTAGCGGGAGGGAGGGGCGAGCAGTACTTC. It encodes CASSPLAGGRGEQYF.

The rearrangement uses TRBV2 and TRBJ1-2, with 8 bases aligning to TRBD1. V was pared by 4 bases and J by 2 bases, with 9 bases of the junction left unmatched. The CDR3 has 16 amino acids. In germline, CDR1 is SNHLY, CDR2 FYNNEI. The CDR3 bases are TGTGCCAGCAGTGCCCTAGGGACAGGTAACAACTATGGCTACACCTTC. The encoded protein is CASSALGTGNNYGYTF.

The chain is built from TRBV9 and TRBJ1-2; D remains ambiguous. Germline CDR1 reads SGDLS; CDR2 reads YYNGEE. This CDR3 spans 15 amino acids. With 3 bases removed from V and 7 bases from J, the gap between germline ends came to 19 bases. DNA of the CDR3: TGTGCCAGCAGCGGGACGCCTTCAACGGAACTTGGCTACACCTTC. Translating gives CASSGTPSTELGYTF.

The CDR3 sequence is CASSEGGLTYNEQFF. CDR3 DNA: TGTGCCAGCAGTGAAGGAGGCCTCACCTACAATGAGCAGTTCTTC. V and J are TRBV2 and TRBJ2-1; D unresolved. This CDR3 contains 15 residues. The germline V gene encodes CDR1 SNHLY and CDR2 FYNNEI. V lost 1 base and J lost 2, with 9 bases in between.